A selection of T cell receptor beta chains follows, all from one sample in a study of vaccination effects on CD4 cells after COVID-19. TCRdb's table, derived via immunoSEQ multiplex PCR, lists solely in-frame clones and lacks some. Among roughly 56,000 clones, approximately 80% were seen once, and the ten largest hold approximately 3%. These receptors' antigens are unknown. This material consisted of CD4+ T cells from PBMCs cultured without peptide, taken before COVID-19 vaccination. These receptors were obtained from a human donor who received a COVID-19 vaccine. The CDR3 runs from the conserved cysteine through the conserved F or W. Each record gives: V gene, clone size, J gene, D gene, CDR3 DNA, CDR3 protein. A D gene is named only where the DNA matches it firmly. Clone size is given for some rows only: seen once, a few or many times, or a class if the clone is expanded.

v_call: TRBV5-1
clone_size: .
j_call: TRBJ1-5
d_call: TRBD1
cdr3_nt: TGCGCCAGCAGCCCCCAGACAGGGAGCAATCAGCCCCAGCATTTT
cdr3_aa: CASSPQTGSNQPQHF

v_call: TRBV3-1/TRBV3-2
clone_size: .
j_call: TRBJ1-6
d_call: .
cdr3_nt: TGTGCCAGCAGCCAAAGAGAGCACCGCTCACCCCTCCACTTT
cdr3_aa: CASSQREHRSPLHF

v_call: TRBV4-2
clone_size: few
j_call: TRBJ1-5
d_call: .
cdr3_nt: TGTGCCAGCAGCCATTCGGCCGGGGAAAATCAGCCCCAGCATTTT
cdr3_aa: CASSHSAGENQPQHF

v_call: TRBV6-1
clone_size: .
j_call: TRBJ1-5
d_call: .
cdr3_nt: TGTGCCAGCAGTGAAGAGGGTTACTCGGGGCCCCAGCATTTT
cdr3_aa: CASSEEGYSGPQHF

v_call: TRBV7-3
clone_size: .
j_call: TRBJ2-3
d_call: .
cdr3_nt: TGTGCCAGCAGCTTAAAATCCCTTGGACTTACTAGCACAGATACGCAGTATTTT
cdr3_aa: CASSLKSLGLTSTDTQYF

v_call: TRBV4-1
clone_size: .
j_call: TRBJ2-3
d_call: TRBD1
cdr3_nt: TGCGCCAGCAGCCGGGACAGGGATGGAGCGGGCACAGATACGCAGTATTTT
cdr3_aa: CASSRDRDGAGTDTQYF

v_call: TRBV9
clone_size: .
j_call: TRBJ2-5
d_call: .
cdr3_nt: TGTGCCAGCAGCGTAGGTCTGGGCTGGGAGACCCAGTACTTC
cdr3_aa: CASSVGLGWETQYF

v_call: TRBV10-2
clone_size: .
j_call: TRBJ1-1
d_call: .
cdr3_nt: TGCGCCAGCAGCATGCGGGGGATAAACACTGAAGCTTTCTTT
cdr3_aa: CASSMRGINTEAFF

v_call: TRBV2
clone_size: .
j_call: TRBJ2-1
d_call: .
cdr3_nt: TGTGCCAGCACCGAGGCCGGTGATCTGGGGGAGCAGTTCTTC
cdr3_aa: CASTEAGDLGEQFF

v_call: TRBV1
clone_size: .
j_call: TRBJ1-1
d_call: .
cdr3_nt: TGCACCAGCAGCCTCCCGAACGACGGGACAGTGAACACTGAAGCTTTCTTT
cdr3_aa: CTSSLPNDGTVNTEAFF

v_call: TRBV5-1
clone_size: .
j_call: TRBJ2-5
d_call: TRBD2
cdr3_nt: TGCGCCAGCAGCTTGGCGGGACGGGAGGGAGAGACCCAGTACTTC
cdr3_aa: CASSLAGREGETQYF

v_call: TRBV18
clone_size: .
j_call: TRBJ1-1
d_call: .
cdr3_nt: TGTGCCAGCTCACCACTGAACACTGAAGCTTTCTTT
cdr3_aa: CASSPLNTEAFF

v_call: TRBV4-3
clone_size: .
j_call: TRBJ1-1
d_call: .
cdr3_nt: TGCGCCAGCAGCCAAGAAGGAGGGGTGGCCACTGAAGCTTTCTTT
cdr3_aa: CASSQEGGVATEAFF

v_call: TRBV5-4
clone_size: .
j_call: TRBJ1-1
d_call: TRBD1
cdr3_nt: TGTGCCAGCAGCTTGTTAACAGGGGGCGCGAACACTGAAGCTTTCTTT
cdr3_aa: CASSLLTGGANTEAFF

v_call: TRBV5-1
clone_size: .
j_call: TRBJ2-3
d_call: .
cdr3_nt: TGCGCCAGCAGCTACCTAACCGACAGCACAGATACGCAGTATTTT
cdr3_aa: CASSYLTDSTDTQYF

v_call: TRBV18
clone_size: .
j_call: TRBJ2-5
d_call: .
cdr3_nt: TGTGCCAGCTCACCAGGACCCATAGAGACCCAGTACTTC
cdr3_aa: CASSPGPIETQYF

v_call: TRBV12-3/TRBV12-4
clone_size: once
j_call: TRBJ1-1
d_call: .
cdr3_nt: TGTGCCAGCTCTAGGTTCCTCGGTACTGAAGCTTTCTTT
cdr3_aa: CASSRFLGTEAFF

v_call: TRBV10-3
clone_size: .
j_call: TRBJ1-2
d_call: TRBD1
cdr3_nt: TGTGCCATCAGGGGACAGGGGGATAACTATGGCTACACCTTC
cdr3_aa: CAIRGQGDNYGYTF

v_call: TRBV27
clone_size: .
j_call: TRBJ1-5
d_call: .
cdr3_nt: TGTGCCAGCAGTTCAGGACTAATCAATCAGCCCCAGCATTTT
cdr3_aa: CASSSGLINQPQHF

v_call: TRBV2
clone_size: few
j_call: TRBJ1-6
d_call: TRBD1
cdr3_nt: TGTGCCAGCCACGGGGACAGGTCACCCCTCCACTTT
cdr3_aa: CASHGDRSPLHF

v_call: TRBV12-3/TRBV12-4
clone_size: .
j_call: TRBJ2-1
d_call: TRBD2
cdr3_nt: TGTGCCAGCAGGACTAGCGGGAGGTTGTTCTTC
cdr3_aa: CASRTSGRLFF

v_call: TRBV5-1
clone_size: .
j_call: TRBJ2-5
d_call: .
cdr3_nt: TGCGCCAGCCACCCTCGGCGGGGAGATTACCAAGAGACCCAGTACTTC
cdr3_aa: CASHPRRGDYQETQYF

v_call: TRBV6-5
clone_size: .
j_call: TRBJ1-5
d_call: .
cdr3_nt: TGTGCCAGCAGGGAGTATACAGGGAATCAGCCCCAGCATTTT
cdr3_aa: CASREYTGNQPQHF

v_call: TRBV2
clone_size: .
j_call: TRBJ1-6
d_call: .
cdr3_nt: TGTGCCAGCAGTGAAGCGCAGCCTCCTGGGGATTCACCCCTCCACTTT
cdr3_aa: CASSEAQPPGDSPLHF

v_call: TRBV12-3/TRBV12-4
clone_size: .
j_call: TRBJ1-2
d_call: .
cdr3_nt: TGTGCCAGCAGTTATAGGGCTAACTATGGCTACACCTTC
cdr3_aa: CASSYRANYGYTF

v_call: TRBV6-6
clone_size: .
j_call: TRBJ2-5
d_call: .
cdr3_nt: TGTGCCAGCAGTTACTCAGGGGATCAAGAGACCCAGTACTTC
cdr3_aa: CASSYSGDQETQYF

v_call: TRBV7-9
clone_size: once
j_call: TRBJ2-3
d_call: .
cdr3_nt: TGTGCCAGCAGCTCCCGACAGGGAGGGGGCACAGATACGCAGTATTTT
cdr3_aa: CASSSRQGGGTDTQYF

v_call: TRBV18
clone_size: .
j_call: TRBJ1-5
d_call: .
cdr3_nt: TGTGCCAGCTCACCACAAGGGGCTAATGGCAATCAGCCCCAGCATTTT
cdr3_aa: CASSPQGANGNQPQHF

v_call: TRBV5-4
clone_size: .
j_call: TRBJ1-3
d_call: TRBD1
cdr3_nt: TGTGCCAGCAGCCTGACAGGGGGAAACACCATATATTTT
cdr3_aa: CASSLTGGNTIYF

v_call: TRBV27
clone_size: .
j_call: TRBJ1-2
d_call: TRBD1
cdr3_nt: TGTGCCAGCAGCTTTGGGACAGGGAACTATGGCTACACCTTC
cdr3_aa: CASSFGTGNYGYTF

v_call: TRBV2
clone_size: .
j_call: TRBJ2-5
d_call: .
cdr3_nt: TGTGCCAGCAGCCTAAGGGGGGCGGAGGAGACCCAGTACTTC
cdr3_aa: CASSLRGAEETQYF

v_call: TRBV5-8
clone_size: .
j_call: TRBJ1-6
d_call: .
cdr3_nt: TGTGCCAGCAGCTTGAGGCGGGATAATTCACCCCTCCACTTT
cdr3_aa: CASSLRRDNSPLHF

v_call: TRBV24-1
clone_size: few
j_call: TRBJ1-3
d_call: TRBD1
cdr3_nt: TGTGCCACCAGTTCCGCAGGGGGCTCTGGAAACACCATATATTTT
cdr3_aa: CATSSAGGSGNTIYF

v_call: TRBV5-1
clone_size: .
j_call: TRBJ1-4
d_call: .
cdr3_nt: TGCGCCAGCAGCTTGGGCTTTTCGGGTGAGAATGAAAAACTGTTTTTT
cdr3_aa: CASSLGFSGENEKLFF

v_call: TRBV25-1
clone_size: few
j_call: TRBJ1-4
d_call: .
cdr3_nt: TGTGCCAGCAGTGAGAGGGGCTTAGCTGGTGAAAAACTGTTTTTT
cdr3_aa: CASSERGLAGEKLFF

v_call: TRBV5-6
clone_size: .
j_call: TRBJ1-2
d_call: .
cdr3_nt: TGTGCCAGCAGCCTCTGGGGGGTGGATGGCTACACCTTC
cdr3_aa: CASSLWGVDGYTF

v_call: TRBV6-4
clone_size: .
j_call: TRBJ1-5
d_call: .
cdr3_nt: TGTGCCAGCAGTGCGGGCAGGGACCAGCCCCAGCATTTT
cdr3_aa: CASSAGRDQPQHF

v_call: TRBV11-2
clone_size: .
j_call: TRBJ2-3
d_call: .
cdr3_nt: TGTGCCAGCAGCTTAGCCCCCTTAAGCACAGATACGCAGTATTTT
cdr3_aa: CASSLAPLSTDTQYF

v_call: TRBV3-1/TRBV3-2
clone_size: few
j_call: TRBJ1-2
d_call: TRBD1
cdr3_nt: TGTGCCAGCAGCCAAACGGGACAGGGATCCTATGGCTACACCTTC
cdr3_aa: CASSQTGQGSYGYTF

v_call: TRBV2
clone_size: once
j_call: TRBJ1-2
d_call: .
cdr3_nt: TGTGCCAGCAATTACCTAGGGACAAGCTACACCTTC
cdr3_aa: CASNYLGTSYTF

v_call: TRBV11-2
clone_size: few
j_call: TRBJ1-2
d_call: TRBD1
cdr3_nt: TGTGCCAGCAGCGCTCCCAGACAGGGTGAATATGGCTACACCTTC
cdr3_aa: CASSAPRQGEYGYTF

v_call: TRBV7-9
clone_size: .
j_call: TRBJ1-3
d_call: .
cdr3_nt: TGTGCCAGCAGCCGGGCGAGCTCTGGAAACACCATATATTTT
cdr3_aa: CASSRASSGNTIYF

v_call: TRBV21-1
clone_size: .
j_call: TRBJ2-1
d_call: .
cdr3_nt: TGTGCCAGCAGCAAAGGGCGGGGGACCCACAAAAATCAGCAGTTCTTC
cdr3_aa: CASSKGRGTHKNQQFF

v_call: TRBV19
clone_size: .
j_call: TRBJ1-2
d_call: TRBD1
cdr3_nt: TGTGCCAGTAGTACCGGGACAGTGGCCGGCTACACCTTC
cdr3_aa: CASSTGTVAGYTF

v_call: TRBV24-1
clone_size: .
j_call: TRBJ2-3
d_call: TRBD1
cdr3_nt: TGTGCCACCAGTGGGGGACAGGGGGCAGATACGCAGTATTTT
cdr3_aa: CATSGGQGADTQYF